This TCR beta chain was identified in a study of T-cell reconstitution after alpha-beta-depleted transplantation in children. General study results and limits: After one year, T-cell counts and TCRbeta diversity mostly came from new T cells.

This clonotype was found a few times. Its antigen is undetermined. This CDR3 is built from 13 residues. Germline V CDR1 and CDR2: DFQATT, SNEGSKA (reference sequence). V was clipped by 2 bases and J by 2 bases, with 9 bases between them. Unique molecular identifiers were incorporated when the TCRbeta library was constructed. A single record per CDR3 protein comes from TCRdb applying MiXCR to the PCR reads. Here the sample spans approximately 430,000 distinct CDR3 sequences, around 16% being singletons. This chain connects TRBV20-1 to TRBJ2-5; maybe TRBD2 (6 bases). The sample here was PBMCs, mostly from graft donor cells, taken 360 days after TCRalphabeta/CD19-depleted stem cell transplant. This clonotype originated in a boy under two years old who had a stem cell transplant for Wiskott-Aldrich syndrome, so the T cells may come from the graft donor. The CDR3 DNA sequence: TGCAGTGCTAGACTGCGGGATCAAGAGACCCAGTACTTC. Translated, it gives CSARLRDQETQYF.